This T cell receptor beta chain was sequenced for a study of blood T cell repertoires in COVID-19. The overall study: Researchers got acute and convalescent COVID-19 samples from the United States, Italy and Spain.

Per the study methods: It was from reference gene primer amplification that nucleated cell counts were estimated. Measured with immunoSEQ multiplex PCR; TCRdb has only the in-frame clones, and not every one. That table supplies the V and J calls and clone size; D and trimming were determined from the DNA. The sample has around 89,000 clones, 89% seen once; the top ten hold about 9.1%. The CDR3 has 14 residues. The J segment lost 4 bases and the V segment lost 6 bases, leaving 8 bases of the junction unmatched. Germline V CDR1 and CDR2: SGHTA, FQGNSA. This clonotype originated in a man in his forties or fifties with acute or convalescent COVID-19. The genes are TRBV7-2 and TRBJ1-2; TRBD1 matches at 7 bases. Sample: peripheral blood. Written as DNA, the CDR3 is TGTGCCAGCAGGCAGGGGGATCGTGGCTATGGCTACACCTTC. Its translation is CASRQGDRGYGYTF.